This entry describes one T cell receptor (beta chain). These data are taken from a study of T cell repertoires in ileal Crohn's disease. Specified time point: neoterminal ileum biopsy at postoperative endoscopy, about 6 months after surgery. Germline CDR1 reads SQVTM; CDR2 reads ANQGSEA. This CDR3 is built from 13 residues. Trimming took 8 bases from V and 0 from J, leaving 12 bases between them. Data came from immunoSEQ multiplex PCR; TCRdb stores just in-frame clones and leaves some out. The profile covers around 5,600 clones, with 78% appearing a single time and approximately 35% taken by the ten largest.

This receptor was obtained from an adult with Crohn's disease. Sequencing input: ileal tissue. The chain has TRBV29-1 and TRBJ2-3; D may be TRBD1 (6 bases). The CDR3 coding sequence is TGCAGCCCGAGGGACAAAAGCACAGATACGCAGTATTTT. Protein: CSPRDKSTDTQYF.